This record covers a single T cell receptor beta chain. This sample was taken from a study of blood T cell repertoires in COVID-19. At the level of the study: Sources were T cells, B-cell-depleted T cells, or PBMCs; the material itself was cDNA or gDNA.

Some clones are missing from TCRdb's copy, which holds only in-frame ones; the method was immunoSEQ multiplex PCR. Of fewer than 200,000 clones listed, 85% to 95% were seen once; the top ten hold about 5%. Input material: peripheral blood. This clonotype originated in a woman aged 45-60 years with acute or convalescent COVID-19.

The CDR3 here is CASRLAGDSYEQYF. The CDR3 nucleotides are TGCGCCAGCAGACTAGCGGGGGACTCCTACGAGCAGTACTTC. The V and J genes are TRBV5-1 and TRBJ2-7; the match to TRBD2 covers 11 bases. The CDR3 consists of 14 residues. Germline loops: CDR1 SGHRS, CDR2 YFSETQ. V lost 5 bases and J lost 0; bases outside the gene matches: 1.